This T cell receptor (beta chain) was captured in a study of T cell clonotyping in hematopoietic cell transplantation. Study-wide points: CD4 and CD8 repertoire contributions could not be separated without sorting.

This clone was recorded once. Its antigen is not known. Data came from immunoSEQ multiplex PCR; TCRdb stores just in-frame clones and leaves some out. The top ten hold over 0.65% of the sample, which has 40,000 to 45,000 clones, 94% seen once. CDR1 and CDR2 (germline): MDHEN, SYDVKM. CDR3 size: 15 residues. The V end lost 3 bases, the J end lost 8 bases, and 16 bases lay between the germline ends. The receptor was derived from a woman in her forties or fifties in good health. Some clones in this sample may be carry-over from other donors' samples. The sequencing sample was made of peripheral blood mononuclear cells. The chain is built from TRBV28 and TRBJ1-4; D is unclear. CDR3 sequence (DNA): TGTGCCAGCAGTTTTCGAGGCGGAGGCGAAGAAAAACTGTTTTTT. Its protein is CASSFRGGGEEKLFF.